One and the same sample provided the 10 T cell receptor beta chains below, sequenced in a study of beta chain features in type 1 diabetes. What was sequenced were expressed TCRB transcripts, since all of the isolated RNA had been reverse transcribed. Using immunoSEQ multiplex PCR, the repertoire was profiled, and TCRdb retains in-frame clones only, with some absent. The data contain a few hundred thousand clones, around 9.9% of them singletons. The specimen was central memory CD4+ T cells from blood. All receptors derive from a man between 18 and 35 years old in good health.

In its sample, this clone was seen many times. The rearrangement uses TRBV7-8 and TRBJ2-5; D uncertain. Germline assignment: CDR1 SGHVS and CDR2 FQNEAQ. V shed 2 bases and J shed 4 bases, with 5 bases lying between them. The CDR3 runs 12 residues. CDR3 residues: CASSLSGETQYF. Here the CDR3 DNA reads TGTGCCAGCAGCTTAAGTGGAGAGACCCAGTACTTC. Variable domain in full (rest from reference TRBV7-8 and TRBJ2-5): GAGVSQSPRYKVAKRGQDVALRCDPISGHVSLFWYQQALGQGPEFLTYFQNEAQLDKSGLPSDRFFAERPEGSVSTLKIQRTQQEDSAVYLCASSLSGETQYFGPGTRLLVL.

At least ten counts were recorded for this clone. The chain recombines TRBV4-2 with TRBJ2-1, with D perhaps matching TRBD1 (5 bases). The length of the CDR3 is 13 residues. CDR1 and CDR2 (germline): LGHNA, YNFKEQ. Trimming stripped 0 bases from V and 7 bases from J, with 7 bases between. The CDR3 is CASSQDRVNEQFF. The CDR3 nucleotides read TGTGCCAGCAGCCAAGACAGGGTGAATGAGCAGTTCTTC.

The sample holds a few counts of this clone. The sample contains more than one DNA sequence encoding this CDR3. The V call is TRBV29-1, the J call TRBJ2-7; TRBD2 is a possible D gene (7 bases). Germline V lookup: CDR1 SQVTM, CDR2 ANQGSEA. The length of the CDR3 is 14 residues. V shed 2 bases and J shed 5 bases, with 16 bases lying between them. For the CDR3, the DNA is TGCAGCGTTGAAAGCAGGGGTCGGGGGGACGAGCAGTACTTC. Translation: CSVESRGRGDEQYF.

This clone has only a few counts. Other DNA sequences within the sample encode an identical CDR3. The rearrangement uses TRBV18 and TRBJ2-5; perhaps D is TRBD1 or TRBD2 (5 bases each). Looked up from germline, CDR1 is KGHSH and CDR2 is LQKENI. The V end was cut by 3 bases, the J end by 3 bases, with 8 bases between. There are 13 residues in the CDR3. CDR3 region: CASSPGTEETQYF. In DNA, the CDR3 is TGTGCCAGCTCACCGGGGACGGAAGAGACCCAGTACTTC. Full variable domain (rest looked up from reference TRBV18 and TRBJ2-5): NAGVMQNPRHLVRRRGQEARLRCSPMKGHSHVYWYRQLPEEGLKFMVYLQKENIIDESGMPKERFSAEFPKEGPSILRIQQVVRGDSAAYFCASSPGTEETQYFGPGTRLLVL.

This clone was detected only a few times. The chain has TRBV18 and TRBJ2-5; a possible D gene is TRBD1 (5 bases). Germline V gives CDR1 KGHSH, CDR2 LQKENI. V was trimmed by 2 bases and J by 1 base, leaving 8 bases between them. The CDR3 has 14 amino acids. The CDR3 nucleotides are TGTGCCAGCTCACCAGGGGCTGTCCAAGAGACCCAGTACTTC. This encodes CASSPGAVQETQYF.

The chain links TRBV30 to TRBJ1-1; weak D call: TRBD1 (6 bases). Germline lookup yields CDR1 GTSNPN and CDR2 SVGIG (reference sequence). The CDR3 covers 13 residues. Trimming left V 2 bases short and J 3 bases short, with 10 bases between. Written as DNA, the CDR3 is TGTGCCTGGAGTTTAGGGGGGGACACTGAAGCTTTCTTT. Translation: CAWSLGGDTEAFF.

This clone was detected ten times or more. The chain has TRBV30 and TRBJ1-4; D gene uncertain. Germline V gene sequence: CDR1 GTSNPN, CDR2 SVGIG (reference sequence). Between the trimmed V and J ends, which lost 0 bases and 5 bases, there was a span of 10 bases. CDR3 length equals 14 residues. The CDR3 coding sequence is TGTGCCTGGAGTGTGAGGTCGTGGAATGAAAAACTGTTTTTT. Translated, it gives CAWSVRSWNEKLFF.

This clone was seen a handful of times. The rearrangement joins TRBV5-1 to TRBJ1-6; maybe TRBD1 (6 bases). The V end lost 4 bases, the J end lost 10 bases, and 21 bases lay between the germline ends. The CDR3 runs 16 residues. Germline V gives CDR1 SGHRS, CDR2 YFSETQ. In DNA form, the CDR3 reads TGCGCCAGCAGCGACGCGACAGGACCTCCCGTGTCACCCCTCCACTTT. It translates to CASSDATGPPVSPLHF. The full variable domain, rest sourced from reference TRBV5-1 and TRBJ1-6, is KAGVTQTPRYLIKTRGQQVTLSCSPISGHRSVSWYQQTPGQGLQFLFEYFSETQRNKGNFPGRFSGRQFSNSRSEMNVSTLELGDSALYLCASSDATGPPVSPLHFGNGTRLTVT.

The chain's CDR3 is CASSMNTGYEQYF. In nucleotides, the CDR3 is TGCGCCAGCAGCATGAACACAGGGTACGAGCAGTACTTC. This chain links TRBV5-1 with TRBJ2-7; D perhaps matches TRBD1 (6 bases). The CDR3 contains 13 residues. V gave up 4 bases and J gave up 4 bases, with 12 bases separating them. In germline, CDR1 is SGHRS, CDR2 YFSETQ.

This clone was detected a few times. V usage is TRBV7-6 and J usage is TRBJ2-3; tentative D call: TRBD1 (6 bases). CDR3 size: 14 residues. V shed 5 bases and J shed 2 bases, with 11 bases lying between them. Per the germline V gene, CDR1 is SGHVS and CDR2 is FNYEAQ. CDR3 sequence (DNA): TGTGCCAGCAGCATGGACAGTCTCACAGATACGCAGTATTTT. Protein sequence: CASSMDSLTDTQYF.